This passage covers 13 T cell receptor beta chains from one sample sequenced in a study of CD8 T cells in ankylosing spondylitis. TCRdb re-analysed the 5' RACE reads in MiXCR, keeping a single row per CDR3 protein. The sample holds hundreds of thousands of distinct CDR3 sequences, around 20% seen once. Sequencing was done on a sample of blood, either unsorted or a sorted T cell fraction (not recorded which). These receptors all stem from a male donor with ankylosing spondylitis or in good health (not recorded which).

This clonotype was seen a handful of times. The V and J genes are TRBV4-1 and TRBJ2-1; D gene uncertain. Per the germline V gene, CDR1 is MGHRA and CDR2 is YSYEKL. CDR3 length equals 16 residues. With 0 bases removed from V and 2 bases from J, the gap between germline ends came to 11 bases. CDR3 nucleotides: TGCGCCAGCAGCCAAGAAGTGGGCTTGGCCTACAATGAGCAGTTCTTC. Translating it yields CASSQEVGLAYNEQFF.

This clonotype came up a few times. The V and J genes are TRBV7-3 and TRBJ2-7; no reliable D call. V lost 6 bases and J 0 bases, leaving 12 bases between the germline ends. The CDR3 has 14 amino acids. Germline V gene sequence: CDR1 SGHTA, CDR2 FQGTGA. CDR3 amino acids: CASRPRVSSYEQYV. The CDR3 DNA reads TGTGCCAGCAGGCCCCGTGTTTCCTCCTACGAGCAGTACGTC.

This clonotype has a handful of counts. The V gene is TRBV6-1, the J gene TRBJ1-1; the D gene is possibly TRBD1 (6 bases). Trimming pared 6 bases from V and 4 bases from J, leaving 12 bases between. The germline V gene encodes CDR1 MNHNS and CDR2 SASEGT. The CDR3 length is 13 residues. The CDR3 loop reads CASSRGGITEAFF. The CDR3 DNA follows: TGTGCCAGCAGCCGGGGGGGCATCACTGAAGCTTTCTTT.

This sequence joins TRBV5-1 and TRBJ1-1; D is uncertain. V shed 2 bases and J shed 4 bases, with 12 bases lying between them. Germline CDR1 SGHRS, CDR2 YFSETQ. The CDR3 runs 14 residues. The CDR3 sequence: CASSFSADPTEAFF. CDR3 coding DNA: TGCGCCAGCAGCTTCTCGGCGGACCCCACTGAAGCTTTCTTT.

The chain recombines TRBV5-1 with TRBJ2-2, with 7 positions matching TRBD2. The junction had 2 bases not matched to a gene; V was cut back by 2 bases and J by 4 bases. Germline CDR1 is SGHRS and CDR2 is YFSETQ. This CDR3 has 14 amino acids. CDR3 residues: CASSFAGATGELFF. CDR3 nucleotides: TGCGCCAGCAGCTTTGCGGGAGCCACCGGGGAGCTGTTTTTT.

This clonotype was recorded at least ten times. V gene TRBV24-1 combines with J gene TRBJ2-7, with D unclear. Trimming removed 3 bases from V and 0 bases from J, with 5 bases in between. The CDR3 extends over 13 amino acids. The germline V gene encodes CDR1 KGHDR and CDR2 SFDVKD. CDR3 residues: CATSDPDSYEQYV. Written as DNA, the CDR3 is TGTGCCACCAGTGATCCCGACTCCTACGAGCAGTACGTC.

The chain couples TRBV20-1 to TRBJ1-1; 8 positions match TRBD1. Trimming at V came to 5 bases and at J to 4 bases, leaving 0 bases not matched to a gene. This CDR3 is 11 amino acids long. Germline CDR1 is DFQATT and CDR2 is SNEGSKA (reference sequence). The CDR3 reads CSADRGTEAFF. The CDR3 region has the DNA TGCAGTGCTGACAGGGGCACTGAAGCTTTCTTT.

V is TRBV20-1 and J is TRBJ1-4, with TRBD1 as a possible D gene (6 bases). Germline V gene lookup returns CDR1 DFQATT and CDR2 SNEGSKA (reference sequence). The V end was cut by 6 bases, the J end by 8 bases, with 16 bases between. The length of the CDR3 is 13 residues. Written as DNA, the CDR3 is TGCAGTGCCCCCCGTAAGGGGGGGGAAAAACTGTTTTTT. Its translation is CSAPRKGGEKLFF.

In its sample, this clonotype was seen a few times. This chain links TRBV5-1 with TRBJ2-7; 7 bases align to TRBD2. J gave up 0 bases and V 10 bases, and 10 bases lay outside the gene matches. The CDR3 contains 14 residues. Germline V gene sequence: CDR1 SGHRS, CDR2 YFSETQ. The CDR3: CAPPREGSSYEQYV. The CDR3 DNA reads TGCGCCCCTCCTAGGGAGGGGAGCTCCTACGAGCAGTACGTC.

J is TRBJ2-2 and V is TRBV11-1; the D call may be TRBD1 or TRBD2 (5 bases each). In germline, CDR1 is SGHAT, CDR2 FQDESV (reference sequence). V was clipped by 7 bases and J by 4 bases, with 22 bases between them. The CDR3 spans 17 residues. CDR3 loop: CASTELGTGWSTGELFF. DNA for the CDR3: TGTGCCAGCACCGAGCTAGGGACGGGGTGGAGCACCGGGGAGCTGTTTTTT.

The chain joins TRBV6-1 to TRBJ2-3, with TRBD1 identical over 9 bases. The germline CDR1 and CDR2 sequences are MNHNS and SASEGT. The V segment lost 2 bases and the J segment 6 bases; nucleotides outside the gene matches: 6. The CDR3 has 15 amino acids. The CDR3 here is CASSETTGGVDTQYF. The CDR3 bases are TGTGCCAGCAGTGAAACGACAGGGGGAGTTGATACGCAGTATTTT.

This clonotype was picked up a small number of times. The chain links TRBV12-3 or TRBV12-4 to TRBJ2-5, with D maybe TRBD2 (6 bases). CDR3 length: 16 amino acids. The ends were cut back, 5 bases at V and 2 bases at J, with 18 bases in the middle. CDR3 nucleotides: TGTGCCAGCAGTGGATACGGGGGAATTCAGCAAGAGACCCAGTACTTC. It specifies CASSGYGGIQQETQYF.

This clonotype turned up a few times. This chain links TRBV4-2 with TRBJ2-1; D unresolved. V was clipped by 4 bases and J by 5 bases, with 15 bases between them. The CDR3 totals 15 residues. The germline V gene encodes CDR1 LGHNA and CDR2 YNFKEQ. CDR3 nucleotide sequence: TGTGCCAGCAGCCGACCAAATGAGCAGAACAATGAGCAGTTCTTC. It specifies CASSRPNEQNNEQFF.